This TCR beta chain was profiled in a study of a mutant IDH1 vaccine in newly diagnosed glioma. Background on the study: Patients under treatment included about 62% males and 37.5% females and had a mean age of approximately 40 years.

Stated time point: week 47, end of study. The investigators gave 300 ug of mutant IDH1 20-mer peptide in each vaccine dose, together with topical imiquimod. Using immunoSEQ multiplex PCR, the repertoire was profiled, and TCRdb retains in-frame clones only, with some absent. The sample contains about 94,000 clones, 89% of which appear only once. As to this clone: Its specificity is not known.

The origin of this receptor is a woman aged 45-60 years with glioma. The sequencing here drew on PBMCs, taken from a glioma patient whose treatment included an IDH1 peptide vaccine.

CDR3 amino acids: CASSHGQGDEADTQYF. Here the CDR3 DNA reads TGTGCCAGCAGCCACGGACAGGGTGATGAGGCAGATACGCAGTATTTT. The chain couples TRBV7-9 to TRBJ2-3; 8 nucleotides agree with TRBD1. The CDR3 spans 16 residues. J was trimmed by 4 bases and V by 5 bases; bases with no gene match: 11. Germline V gene sequence: CDR1 SEHNR, CDR2 FQNEAQ (reference sequence).